The 4 T cell receptor beta chains in this list originate from one sample, sequenced in a study of spatial heterogeneity in lung cancer. Study conclusions and caveats: The number of expanded tumor alpha and beta chains correlated with mutation number.

One entry per CDR3 protein, called by TCRdb with MiXCR from the 5' RACE reads. The data show roughly 9,000 distinct CDR3 sequences, roughly 6.8% seen once. As to time point: sample taken at primary tumor resection. Their recognized antigens are unknown. The sample consisted of lung tumor tissue, taken at surgery. These receptors originate from a male donor with early-stage non-small cell lung cancer.

The chain links TRBV18 to TRBJ2-7; 9 bases line up with TRBD1. The CDR3 spans 15 residues. Trimming cost V 3 bases and J 0 bases; bases outside gene matches: 3. Germline V gives CDR1 KGHSH, CDR2 LQKENI. CDR3 residues: CASSPGQGNSYEQYF. The CDR3 DNA follows: TGTGCCAGCTCACCTGGACAGGGGAACTCCTACGAGCAGTACTTC.

This clonotype was recorded only once. J is TRBJ2-1 and V is TRBV6-6; D unresolved. The germline V and J ends were trimmed by 6 bases and 7 bases, with 7 bases remaining between them. Per germline, CDR1 MNHNY and CDR2 SVGAGI (reference sequence). The CDR3 runs 11 residues. CDR3 DNA sequence: TGTGCCAGCAGCAGCTTGAATGAGCAGTTCTTC. As protein: CASSSLNEQFF.

This clonotype is judged medium-sized. This chain links TRBV30 with TRBJ2-6; no reliable D call. Germline V CDR1 and CDR2: GTSNPN, SVGIG (reference sequence). This CDR3 comprises 17 residues. With 1 base removed from V and 3 bases from J, the gap between germline ends came to 16 bases. CDR3 coding DNA: TGTGCCTGGAGTGGACGGCAGCGAAGATTTGGGGCCAACGTCCTGACTTTC. This gives the protein CAWSGRQRRFGANVLTF.

This clonotype was detected many times. The genes are TRBV20-1 and TRBJ1-1, with TRBD1 identical over 7 bases. The CDR3 is made up of 14 amino acids. With V trimmed by 6 bases and J by 3 bases, 10 bases remained unmatched. Germline CDR1 reads DFQATT; CDR2 reads SNEGSKA (reference sequence). CDR3 DNA sequence: TGCAGTGCGCCACAGGGGAACGGGGACACTGAAGCTTTCTTT. It encodes CSAPQGNGDTEAFF.